These T cell receptor beta chains were read from a single sample in a study of T cell repertoires and HLA-DP antigens. Using immunoSEQ multiplex PCR, the repertoire was profiled, and TCRdb retains in-frame clones only, with some absent. The sample yields some 110,000 clones, nearly 95% seen once. The antigens these receptors bind are not known. The sample was CD4+ T cells from PBMCs. Source of these receptors: a woman aged 18-29 years in good health and CMV-seronegative. CDR3s include the opening cysteine and the closing phenylalanine or tryptophan. Each record gives: clone size, D gene, V gene, J gene, CDR3 protein, CDR3 DNA. A D gene is named only where the DNA matches it firmly. Expanded clones get a size class; other rows say once, few or many, or leave the size out.

-,-,TRBV29-1,TRBJ1-4,CSVEDQRTNEKLFF,TGCAGCGTTGAAGATCAAAGGACTAATGAAAAACTGTTTTTT
-,-,TRBV4-2,TRBJ1-2,CASSQEGGNTLYGYTF,TGTGCCAGCAGCCAAGAGGGAGGGAACACTCTCTATGGCTACACCTTC
-,-,TRBV28,TRBJ1-6,CASSLLQGQSSYNSPLHF,TGTGCCAGCAGTTTACTCCAAGGGCAGAGCTCCTATAATTCACCCCTCCACTTT
-,TRBD2,TRBV6-5,TRBJ2-1,CASSSPGLTNEQFF,TGTGCCAGCAGTTCACCGGGACTAACTAATGAGCAGTTCTTC
-,TRBD1,TRBV28,TRBJ1-5,CASSPTTGGRQPQHF,TGTGCCAGCAGCCCAACCACAGGGGGAAGACAGCCCCAGCATTTT
-,-,TRBV23-1,TRBJ2-7,CASSQSLGESYEQYF,TGCGCCAGCAGTCAATCCCTAGGGGAAAGCTACGAGCAGTACTTC
-,-,TRBV6-1,TRBJ2-7,CASRWQLGSYEQYF,TGTGCCAGCAGATGGCAGTTGGGCTCCTACGAGCAGTACTTC
-,TRBD1,TRBV4-1,TRBJ2-1,CASSQYRDSPSGEQFF,TGCGCCAGCAGCCAGTACCGGGACAGCCCGTCAGGTGAGCAGTTCTTC
few,TRBD1,TRBV6-5,TRBJ1-2,CASSYKGQGARGGYTF,TGTGCCAGCAGTTACAAAGGGCAGGGGGCCCGTGGGGGCTACACCTTC
once,-,TRBV6-5,TRBJ1-1,CASSYREDTEAFF,TGTGCCAGCAGTTACCGGGAGGACACTGAAGCTTTCTTT
once,TRBD2,TRBV18,TRBJ2-3,CASSPLNSGSWRDTQYF,TGTGCCAGCTCACCTCTTAATAGCGGGAGTTGGAGAGATACGCAGTATTTT
-,-,TRBV7-6,TRBJ1-1,CASSLHLNTEAFF,TGTGCCAGCAGCTTACACTTAAACACTGAAGCTTTCTTT
-,-,TRBV15,TRBJ1-6,CATSSFRGGPLHF,TGTGCCACCAGCAGCTTCAGGGGCGGACCCCTCCACTTT
-,-,TRBV7-2,TRBJ2-5,CASSPRDRRGETQYF,TGTGCCAGCAGCCCCAGGGACCGGAGGGGAGAGACCCAGTACTTC
-,-,TRBV21-1,TRBJ2-7,CASSKVGLGRGPALLYEQYF,TGTGCCAGCAGCAAAGTGGGGCTTGGGAGAGGTCCCGCTCTTCTCTACGAGCAGTACTTC
-,TRBD1,TRBV4-1,TRBJ1-6,CASSQETGEYNSPLHF,TGCGCCAGCAGCCAAGAGACAGGGGAGTATAATTCACCCCTCCACTTT
-,-,TRBV7-9,TRBJ1-6,CASSLLLAGAPLHF,TGTGCCAGCAGCTTATTGCTGGCGGGGGCACCCCTCCACTTT